A single T cell receptor beta chain is shown here with its context. V lost 0 bases and J lost 5, with 5 bases in between. Germline CDR1 is SGDLS and CDR2 is YYNGEE. The CDR3 covers 12 residues. The TCR beta libraries used approximately 2 micrograms of genomic DNA that came from cryopreserved PBMCs. The assay was immunoSEQ multiplex PCR, and TCRdb's table has in-frame clones only and misses some. The repertoire consists of around 250,000 clones, with around 70% occurring once and the leading ten covering roughly 14%. The data were taken from a study of cytotoxic CD8 clonotypes in ibrutinib-treated CLL. Study in general: Productive templates per sample averaged roughly 260,000; productive rearrangements, 80,000 to 95,000.

The chain links TRBV9 to TRBJ1-1; D is unresolved. The sequence derives from a human donor with chronic lymphocytic leukemia. The sequences come from PBMCs, collected after 24 months of ibrutinib treatment. The CDR3 sequence: CASSVGDTEAFF. Here the CDR3 DNA reads TGTGCCAGCAGCGTAGGAGATACTGAAGCTTTCTTT.